This is a list of T cell receptor beta chains from one sample in a study of blood T cells in healthy people across ages. Each CDR3 protein is one row after TCRdb ran MiXCR on the 5' RACE reads. The sample contains 650,000 to 1,000,000 distinct CDR3 sequences, around 36% of which appear only once. The sample was blood. These receptor sequences come from a man aged 18 to 30 in good health. CDR3s include the opening cysteine and the closing phenylalanine or tryptophan.

j_gene,len,v_gene,CDR3aa
TRBJ2-2,12,TRBV10-3,CAISGGNGELFF
TRBJ2-3,20,TRBV6-1,CASSDPRDADRQGHTDTQYF
TRBJ1-2,17,TRBV7-9,CASSLAGQGGSRYGYTF
TRBJ1-6,22,TRBV27,CASSKIFSGHRPWPFLNSPLHF
TRBJ1-1,19,TRBV4-1,CASSTGGTVFRSSFSEAFF
TRBJ2-3,13,TRBV27,CAGASGKGAPQYF
TRBJ2-6,14,TRBV4-3,CASSIGSGANVLTF
TRBJ1-2,12,TRBV12-3/TRBV12-4,CASSSPTSGYTF
TRBJ1-2,14,TRBV2,CASRAGPSNYGYTF
TRBJ1-6,13,TRBV3-1,CASSPGGHSPLHF
TRBJ2-1,14,TRBV28,CASRAAGALNEQFF